This T cell receptor beta chain was sequenced during a study of T cell responses to AZD1222 COVID-19 vaccine. Study-wide results and limits: Most donors were white British, females outnumbered males, and clonal diversity was possibly underestimated. With dominance at 160-218 and 743-854, vaccine-associated CD4 TCRs spanned spike. Baseline seropositives among AZD1222 recipients totaled only five to seven. Spike-specific TCR breadth and depth were elevated following two AZD1222 doses.

Trimming removed 3 bases from V and 9 bases from J; junction bases left unmatched: 1. This CDR3 spans 14 amino acids. Germline assignment: CDR1 KGHSH and CDR2 LQKENI. Repertoires were generated with immunoSEQ multiplex PCR, while TCRdb's copy carries only in-frame clones and drops some. Of about 180,000 clones in the sample, 80% to 95% were seen once. About this clone: Its target is not known.

The sequence was obtained from an adult who received the AZD1222 COVID-19 vaccine. The sequenced sample was peripheral blood, obtained 28 days after the second AZD1222 dose. The chain links TRBV18 to TRBJ2-1; 14 nucleotides agree with TRBD2. In DNA, the CDR3 is TGTGCCAGCTCACCGGGACTAGCGGGAGTTGAGCAGTTCTTC. Translating gives CASSPGLAGVEQFF.